This T cell receptor (beta chain) was profiled in a study of Ad26.COV2.S vaccination and SARS-CoV-2 variants. At the level of the study: Donor had been placed in the Ad26.COV2.S arm of the COV1001 trial. Ad26.COV2.S was injected intramuscularly once or twice, 56 days apart.

J was trimmed by 3 bases and V by 3 bases; bases with no gene match: 19. Germline V gene sequence: CDR1 KGHSH, CDR2 LQKENI. The CDR3 extends over 20 amino acids. Produced via immunoSEQ multiplex PCR; TCRdb's table is partial and in-frame only. The table lists about 420,000 clones, roughly 90% of them singletons. Turning to this clone: Its antigen remains unidentified.

Indicated treatment: about 20 received Ad26.COV2.S at low or high dose, single or two shots; about five received placebo; per-sample allocation not given. Collection of the samples took place on day 63 after the first injection of vaccine or placebo. Cohort 1b enrolled adults aged 18-55 years in Boston. Study findings and constraints: Total T cell responses were possibly underestimated by TCR breadth and depth analyses.

Specimen: peripheral blood, collected in a trial of Ad26.COV2.S vaccine versus placebo. The origin of this receptor is a person aged 18-65 years who received the Ad26.COV2.S COVID-19 vaccine or a placebo. V usage is TRBV18 and J usage is TRBJ2-2; 7 nucleotides line up with TRBD1. DNA for the CDR3: TGTGCCAGCTCACCCAGGGACAGTGGACGGCGTTTCGGTGACACCGGGGAGCTGTTTTTT. It yields the protein CASSPRDSGRRFGDTGELFF.